Presented here are 26 T cell receptor beta chains from one specimen sequenced in a study of blood T cell repertoires in COVID-19. This table comes from immunoSEQ multiplex PCR, and its TCRdb copy is limited to in-frame clones, with some not included. The table lists some 190,000 clones, about four fifths of them singletons, with 3% to 3.5% in the top ten. Sample: PBMCs or T cells enriched from blood (not recorded which). Source of these receptors: a woman aged 30 to 39 who had been exposed to COVID-19.

CDR3 amino acids: CASSPGGLTNTGELFF. The CDR3 region has the DNA TGTGCCAGCAGCCCTGGCGGACTGACGAACACCGGGGAGCTGTTTTTT. The chain carries TRBV7-2 and TRBJ2-2; tentative D call: TRBD2 (5 bases). CDR1 is SGHTA, CDR2 FQGNSA, per germline. The V end was cut by 5 bases, the J end by 0 bases, with 13 bases between. The CDR3 totals 16 residues.

The chain carries TRBV18 and TRBJ1-3; possible D gene TRBD1, 6 bases. The V and J ends lost 3 bases and 8 bases respectively, with 14 bases between them. Germline assignment: CDR1 KGHSH and CDR2 LQKENI. The CDR3 is made up of 14 amino acids. The CDR3 DNA sequence: TGTGCCAGCTCACCCGGACAGTTGTGGGACACCATATATTTT. Encoded protein: CASSPGQLWDTIYF.

The rearrangement uses TRBV2 and TRBJ1-1; D possibly corresponds to TRBD1 (5 bases). The V end lost 7 bases, the J end lost 0 bases, and 15 bases lay between the germline ends. There are 15 residues in the CDR3. CDR1 and CDR2 from the germline V gene are SNHLY and FYNNEI. In DNA form, the CDR3 reads TGTGCCAGCACCCTTGACAGTCACCTGAACACTGAAGCTTTCTTT. This encodes CASTLDSHLNTEAFF.

The rearrangement joins TRBV19 to TRBJ2-7; 7 bases match TRBD2. V trimming: 4 bases; J trimming: 2 bases; junction bases outside the gene matches: 2. Germline CDR1 LNHDA, CDR2 SQIVND (reference sequence). The CDR3 loop spans 13 amino acids. In DNA, the CDR3 is TGTGCCAGTAGTACAGGGACTACCTACGAGCAGTACTTC. This translates into CASSTGTTYEQYF.

The chain couples TRBV3-1 (or the pseudogene TRBV3-2) to TRBJ2-1; no clear D. The CDR3 has 12 residues. Trimming took off 0 bases at V and 10 bases at J, with 7 bases between the two ends. Germline values: CDR1 LGHDT, CDR2 YNNKEL (reference sequence). The CDR3 here is CASSQDYGEQFF. The CDR3 DNA is TGTGCCAGCAGCCAAGATTATGGCGAGCAGTTCTTC.

This chain links TRBV18 with TRBJ1-1; possible D gene TRBD1, 6 bases. Deletions cut 5 bases from V and 5 bases from J, with 18 bases between. This CDR3 spans 15 amino acids. In germline, CDR1 is KGHSH, CDR2 LQKENI. The CDR3 sequence is CASSTDWGLGTEAFF. CDR3 nucleotide sequence: TGTGCCAGCTCAACCGATTGGGGGCTGGGGACTGAAGCTTTCTTT.

V and J are TRBV3-1 (or the pseudogene TRBV3-2) and TRBJ2-7; D is possibly TRBD1 (5 bases). V was cut by 3 bases and J by 9 bases, with 12 bases left in between. Per the germline V gene, CDR1 is LGHDT and CDR2 is YNNKEL (reference sequence). The CDR3 runs 12 residues. Here the CDR3 reads CASSQAQGGQYF. CDR3 DNA: TGTGCCAGCAGCCAGGCGCAGGGTGGGCAGTACTTC.

The chain combines TRBV3-1 (or the pseudogene TRBV3-2) with TRBJ2-3; the D is unclear. Germline CDR1 and CDR2: LGHDT and YNNKEL (reference sequence). CDR3 size: 15 residues. Trimming pared 4 bases from V and 0 bases from J, leaving 11 bases between. The DNA of the CDR3 is TGTGCCAGCAGCCGGGCCAAACCTAGCACAGATACGCAGTATTTT. Translating it yields CASSRAKPSTDTQYF.

CDR3 sequence reads: CAWRGGRETQYF. The CDR3 bases are TGTGCCTGGCGGGGGGGCAGGGAGACCCAGTACTTC. The chain has TRBV30 and TRBJ2-5; 8 bases match TRBD2. The CDR3 spans 12 residues. From germline, CDR1 is GTSNPN and CDR2 SVGIG (reference sequence). V trimming: 5 bases; J trimming: 5 bases; junction bases outside the gene matches: 4. Full variable domain (outside the CDR3, taken from reference TRBV30 and TRBJ2-5): SQTIHQWPATLVQPVGSPLSLECTVEGTSNPNLYWYRQAAGRGLQLLFYSVGIGQISSEVPQNLSASRPQDRQFILSSKKLLLSDSGFYLCAWRGGRETQYFGPGTRLLVL.

The V call is TRBV5-6, the J call TRBJ2-3; 9 bases match TRBD1. The CDR3 loop spans 16 amino acids. V shed 4 bases and J 6 bases; nucleotides not matched to a gene: 12. Germline V gives CDR1 SGHDT, CDR2 YYEEEE. CDR3 sequence (DNA): TGTGCCAGCAGCCCGGGGACGGGGACAGGGTTGGATACGCAGTATTTT. Translated, it gives CASSPGTGTGLDTQYF.

This chain links TRBV6-1 with TRBJ1-2, with TRBD1 matching 8 bases. CDR1 and CDR2 from the germline V gene are MNHNS and SASEGT. This CDR3 contains 15 residues. V shed 2 bases, J shed 7 bases, and the junction held 9 bases outside the gene matches. The CDR3 DNA reads as TGTGCCAGCAGTGAATCTGACAGGGGAGGTGTTGGCTACACCTTC. Translated, it gives CASSESDRGGVGYTF.

The chain's CDR3 is CASSQAAGGAGPDTQYF. For the CDR3, the DNA is TGCGCCAGCAGCCAAGCCGCCGGGGGGGCCGGGCCAGATACGCAGTATTTT. This chain uses TRBV4-3 with TRBJ2-3; 8 nucleotides line up with TRBD2. The germline V gene has CDR1 LGHNA and CDR2 YSLEER. Trimming at V came to 1 base and at J to 4 bases, leaving 10 bases not matched to a gene. This CDR3 comprises 17 residues.

A single count supports this clone. CDR3 coding DNA: TGTGCCAGCAGTGATACATCTAGCACAGATACGCAGTATTTT. Translated, it gives CASSDTSSTDTQYF. This chain connects TRBV6-4 to TRBJ2-3; D is ambiguous. This CDR3 has 14 amino acids. Trimming removed 3 bases at V and 0 bases at J, with 7 bases between. The germline V gene has CDR1 MRHNA and CDR2 SNTAGT.

This chain links TRBV5-5 with TRBJ2-3, with D perhaps matching TRBD1 (5 bases). Germline V lookup: CDR1 SGHKS, CDR2 YYEKEE (reference sequence). CDR3 length: 14 amino acids. Trimming shortened V by 0 bases and J by 2 bases, and 7 bases separated the two germline ends. This CDR3 reads CASSLETATDTQYF. The CDR3 DNA reads as TGTGCCAGCAGCTTGGAGACAGCCACAGATACGCAGTATTTT.

This chain uses TRBV2 with TRBJ1-1, with 7 bases identical to TRBD1. Looked up from germline, CDR1 is SNHLY and CDR2 is FYNNEI. V was clipped by 6 bases and J by 1 base; unmatched bases: 11. The CDR3 runs 16 residues. In nucleotides, the CDR3 is TGTGCCAGCAGCGTCCGGGACAGAGTACGGAACACTGAAGCTTTCTTT. This sequence encodes CASSVRDRVRNTEAFF.

This chain uses TRBV6-5 with TRBJ1-3, with a weak D call TRBD1 (6 bases). The CDR3 extends over 15 amino acids. Germline CDR1 MNHEY, CDR2 SVGAGI. Between the trimmed V and J ends, which lost 6 bases and 4 bases, there was a span of 16 bases. This CDR3 is CASRGGWTDGNTIYF. CDR3 in DNA: TGTGCCAGCAGGGGCGGGTGGACAGACGGAAACACCATATATTTT.

The chain combines TRBV7-9 with TRBJ2-5; 11 nucleotides match TRBD2. CDR1 and CDR2 from the germline V gene are SEHNR and FQNEAQ (reference sequence). J was trimmed by 8 bases and V by 1 base; bases with no gene match: 9. CDR3 length: 16 residues. The CDR3 coding sequence is TGTGCCAGCAGCTTAGACGAGACTAGCGGGGAGCCTACCCAGTACTTC. It specifies CASSLDETSGEPTQYF.

This clone has just a few counts. The V and J genes are TRBV7-2 and TRBJ2-7; unclear D gene. CDR1 SGHTA and CDR2 FQGNSA come from the germline V gene. V lost 2 bases and J lost 5, with 7 bases in between. This CDR3 is 12 amino acids long. CDR3 in amino acids: CASSLQFDEQYF. In DNA form, the CDR3 reads TGTGCCAGCAGCTTACAGTTCGACGAGCAGTACTTC. Full variable domain (remainder filled in from reference TRBV7-2 and TRBJ2-7): GAGVSQSPSNKVTEKGKDVELRCDPISGHTALYWYRQSLGQGLEFLIYFQGNSAPDKSGLPSDRFSAERTGGSVSTLTIQRTQQEDSAVYLCASSLQFDEQYFGPGTRLTVT.

The chain couples TRBV2 to TRBJ1-6, with 7 nucleotides matching TRBD1. The CDR3 is made up of 16 amino acids. Per the germline V gene, CDR1 is SNHLY and CDR2 is FYNNEI. V lost 6 bases, J lost 6 bases, and 11 bases stayed unmatched. Here the CDR3 DNA reads TGTGCCAGCAGCACAGACAGGGACCCTAGTAATTCACCCCTCCACTTT. Residues: CASSTDRDPSNSPLHF.

V gene TRBV27 combines with J gene TRBJ2-7; TRBD2 matches 10 bases. The CDR3 consists of 17 residues. V gave up 6 bases and J gave up 2 bases; unmatched junction bases: 13. Germline assignment: CDR1 MNHEY and CDR2 SMNVEV (reference sequence). The DNA for the CDR3 is TGTGCCAGCAGCGCCCTAGCGGGGGTGTTCCGGACCTACGAGCAGTACTTC. This codes for CASSALAGVFRTYEQYF.

This clone turned up a few times. V gene TRBV6-5 combines with J gene TRBJ1-4; the match to TRBD1 covers 9 bases. The V and J ends lost 5 bases and 7 bases, in that order; junction bases with no gene match: 5. Germline values: CDR1 MNHEY, CDR2 SVGAGI. This CDR3 region has 14 residues. The CDR3 spells CASSNTGGVEKLFF. In DNA form, the CDR3 reads TGTGCCAGCAGTAATACAGGGGGCGTTGAAAAACTGTTTTTT.

The chain links TRBV5-4 to TRBJ2-1, with 8 nucleotides matching TRBD2. The CDR3 consists of 14 residues. After removal of 6 bases from V and 5 bases from J, the junction contained 7 bases not matched to a gene. CDR1 and CDR2 (germline): SGHNT, YYREEE (reference sequence). CDR3 region: CASTQRGPNNEQFF. The DNA of the CDR3 is TGTGCCAGCACCCAGCGGGGGCCCAACAATGAGCAGTTCTTC.

V is TRBV5-1 and J is TRBJ1-2; no clear D gene. The CDR3 has 16 residues. The V gene's germline CDR1 is SGHRS and CDR2 YFSETQ. Deletions cut 4 bases from V and 0 bases from J, with 16 bases between. CDR3 DNA: TGCGCCAGCAGCCCCTCACGGGAGGGCTCTAACTATGGCTACACCTTC. Its translation: CASSPSREGSNYGYTF.

The chain carries TRBV10-2 and TRBJ1-5, with D tentatively TRBD1 (5 bases). Germline loops: CDR1 WSHSY, CDR2 SAAADI. With 10 bases removed from V and 0 bases from J, the gap between germline ends came to 19 bases. The CDR3 has 16 amino acids. For the CDR3, the DNA is TGCGCCACCTACGACAGCAGGAGTTATAGCAATCAGCCCCAGCATTTT. This encodes CATYDSRSYSNQPQHF.

The J gene is TRBJ2-1, the V gene TRBV18, with TRBD2 matching over 14 bases. J gave up 9 bases and V 0 bases, and 1 base lay outside the gene matches. This CDR3 is built from 15 residues. Germline V gene sequence: CDR1 KGHSH, CDR2 LQKENI. Here the CDR3 reads CASSPPTSGGGEQFF. The CDR3 DNA reads as TGTGCCAGCTCACCACCGACTAGCGGGGGGGGTGAGCAGTTCTTC.

This chain uses TRBV3-1 (or the pseudogene TRBV3-2) with TRBJ1-2, with D maybe TRBD1 (6 bases). CDR1 LGHDT and CDR2 YNNKEL come from the germline V gene (reference sequence). This CDR3 is built from 16 residues. V was pared by 0 bases and J by 5 bases, with 16 bases between. The CDR3 spells CASSQDPGTKNYGYTF. CDR3 nucleotide sequence: TGTGCCAGCAGCCAAGACCCCGGGACAAAGAATTATGGCTACACCTTC.